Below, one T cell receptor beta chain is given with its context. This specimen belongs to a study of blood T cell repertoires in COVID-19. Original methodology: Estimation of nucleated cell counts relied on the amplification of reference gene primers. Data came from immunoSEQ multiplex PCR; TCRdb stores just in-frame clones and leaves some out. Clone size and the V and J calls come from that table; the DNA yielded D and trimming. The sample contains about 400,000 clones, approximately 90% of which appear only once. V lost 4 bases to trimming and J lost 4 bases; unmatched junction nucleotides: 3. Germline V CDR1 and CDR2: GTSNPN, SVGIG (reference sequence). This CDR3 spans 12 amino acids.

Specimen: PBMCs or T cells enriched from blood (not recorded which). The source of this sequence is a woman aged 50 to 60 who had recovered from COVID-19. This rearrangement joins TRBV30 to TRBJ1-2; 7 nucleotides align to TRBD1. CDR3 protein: CAWNRGPYGYTF. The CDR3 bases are TGTGCCTGGAATAGGGGGCCCTATGGCTACACCTTC.